This T cell receptor beta chain derives from a study of T-cell memory formation after mild COVID-19. The TCR alpha and TCR beta cDNA libraries, bearing sample barcodes and UMIs, were generated by 5'RACE using constant-segment primers. MiXCR, run by TCRdb on the 5' RACE reads, gives a single entry per CDR3 protein. The profile shows a few hundred thousand distinct CDR3 sequences, around a sixth of them singletons. Germline V CDR1 and CDR2: KGHSH, LQKENI. This CDR3 is built from 14 residues. The V gene lost 3 bases and the J gene lost 8 bases, with 14 bases spanning the gap. This TCR derives from a man between 18 and 35 years old who had mild COVID-19 (a few samples of this study predate the infection). Cell type and time point are not known. The sample was PBMCs or a T cell subset sorted from them (not recorded which). This sequence joins TRBV18 and TRBJ2-1; D is ambiguous. The CDR3, as DNA: TGTGCCAGCTCACCGGTGGTGTCTAAGGATGAGCAGTTCTTC. As protein: CASSPVVSKDEQFF. Drawing the rest from reference TRBV18 and TRBJ2-1, the complete variable domain is NAGVMQNPRHLVRRRGQEARLRCSPMKGHSHVYWYRQLPEEGLKFMVYLQKENIIDESGMPKERFSAEFPKEGPSILRIQQVVRGDSAAYFCASSPVVSKDEQFFGPGTRLTVL.